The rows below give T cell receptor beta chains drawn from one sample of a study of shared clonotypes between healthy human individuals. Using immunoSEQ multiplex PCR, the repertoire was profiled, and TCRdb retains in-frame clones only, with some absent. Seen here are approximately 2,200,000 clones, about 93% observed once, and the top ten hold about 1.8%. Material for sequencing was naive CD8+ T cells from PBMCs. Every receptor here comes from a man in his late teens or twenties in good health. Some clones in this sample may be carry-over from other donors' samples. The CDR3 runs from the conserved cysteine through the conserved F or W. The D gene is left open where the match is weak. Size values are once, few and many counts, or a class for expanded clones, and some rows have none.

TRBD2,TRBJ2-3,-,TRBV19,CASSTRLAGGPGTDTQYF,TGTGCCAGTAGTACTAGACTAGCGGGAGGGCCGGGCACAGATACGCAGTATTTT
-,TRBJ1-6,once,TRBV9,CASSLGHTGNSPLHF,TGTGCCAGCAGCCTCGGACATACAGGCAATTCACCCCTCCACTTT
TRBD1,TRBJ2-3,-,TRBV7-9,CASSPIRDRVADTQYF,TGTGCCAGCAGCCCTATCCGGGACAGGGTCGCAGATACGCAGTATTTT
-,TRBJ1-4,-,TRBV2,CASSEGEGEYFGKLFF,TGTGCCAGCAGTGAAGGGGAGGGGGAATATTTTGGAAAACTGTTTTTT
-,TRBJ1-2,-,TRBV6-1,CASSEFRFGARSPYGYTF,TGTGCCAGCAGTGAATTCAGGTTTGGGGCACGCTCACCCTATGGCTACACCTTC
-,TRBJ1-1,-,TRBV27,CASSLSARGLTEAFF,TGTGCCAGCAGTTTATCGGCCCGGGGGCTAACTGAAGCTTTCTTT
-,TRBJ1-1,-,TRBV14,CASSQDPQGAEAFF,TGTGCCAGCAGCCAAGATCCCCAGGGAGCTGAAGCTTTCTTT
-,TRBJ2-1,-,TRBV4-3,CASSQDSRAEQFF,TGCGCCAGCAGCCAAGATTCCAGGGCTGAGCAGTTCTTC
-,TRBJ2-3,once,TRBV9,CASSVGTTDTQYF,TGTGCCAGCAGCGTTGGGACCACAGATACGCAGTATTTT
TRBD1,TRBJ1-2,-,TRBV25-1,CASSGTGYGYTF,TGTGCCAGCAGTGGGACAGGCTATGGCTACACCTTC
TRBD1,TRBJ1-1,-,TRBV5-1,CASSSGQSMNTEAFF,TGCGCCAGCAGCTCGGGACAGTCTATGAACACTGAAGCTTTCTTT
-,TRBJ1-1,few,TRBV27,CASSTDGRNTEAFF,TGTGCCAGCAGCACGGACGGAAGGAACACTGAAGCTTTCTTT
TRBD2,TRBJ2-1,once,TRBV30,CAWSAFIAGFYNEQFF,TGTGCCTGGAGTGCCTTCATAGCGGGGTTCTACAATGAGCAGTTCTTC
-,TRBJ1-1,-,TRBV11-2,CASSLGQPFEAFF,TGTGCCAGCAGCCTAGGGCAGCCTTTCGAAGCTTTCTTT
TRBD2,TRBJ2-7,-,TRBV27,CASSLSGSSYEQYF,TGTGCCAGCAGTTTAAGCGGGAGCTCCTACGAGCAGTACTTC
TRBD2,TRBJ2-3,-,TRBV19,CANKREREGDQSDTQYF,TGTGCCAATAAGAGAGAGCGGGAGGGCGATCAATCAGATACGCAGTATTTT
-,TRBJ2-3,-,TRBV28,CASSFGGLGDTQYF,TGTGCCAGCAGTTTCGGGGGATTGGGAGATACGCAGTATTTT
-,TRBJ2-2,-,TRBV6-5,CASSLAVSNTGELFF,TGTGCCAGCAGTTTGGCAGTCTCGAACACCGGGGAGCTGTTTTTT
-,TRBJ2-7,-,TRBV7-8,CASSPRQVRYEQYF,TGTGCCAGCAGCCCACGACAGGTTCGGTACGAGCAGTACTTC
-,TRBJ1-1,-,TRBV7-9,CASPPDTSIPNTEAFF,TGTGCCAGCCCACCGGACACCTCAATCCCCAACACTGAAGCTTTCTTT
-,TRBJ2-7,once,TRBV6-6,CASSFNQGSDEQYF,TGTGCCAGCAGCTTCAATCAGGGGTCCGACGAGCAGTACTTC
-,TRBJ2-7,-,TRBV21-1,CASSKKAGIHPYEQYF,TGTGCCAGCAGCAAAAAGGCGGGTATCCACCCCTACGAGCAGTACTTC
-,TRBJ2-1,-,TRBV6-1,CASSEALWGDEQFF,TGTGCCAGCAGTGAAGCGCTGTGGGGGGATGAGCAGTTCTTC
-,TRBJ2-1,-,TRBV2,CASSEQGNNEQFF,TGTGCCAGCAGTGAGCAGGGAAACAATGAGCAGTTCTTC
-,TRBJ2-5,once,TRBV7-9,CASERETQYF,TGTGCCAGCGAACGGGAGACCCAGTACTTC
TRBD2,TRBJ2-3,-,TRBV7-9,CASSLPERAGAQDTQYF,TGTGCCAGCAGCTTACCTGAGAGAGCGGGAGCGCAAGATACGCAGTATTTT
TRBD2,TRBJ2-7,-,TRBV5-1,CASSTGVGLASEQYF,TGCGCCAGCAGCACTGGAGTGGGACTAGCGTCTGAGCAGTACTTC
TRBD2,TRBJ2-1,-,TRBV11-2,CASSSGLEQYNEQFF,TGTGCCAGCAGCTCCGGACTAGAACAATACAATGAGCAGTTCTTC
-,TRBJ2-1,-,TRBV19,CASSIHGKRVGSSYNEQFF,TGTGCCAGTAGTATTCATGGGAAGCGGGTGGGGAGCTCCTACAATGAGCAGTTCTTC
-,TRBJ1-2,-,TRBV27,CASSPTTGPFDYGYTF,TGTGCCAGCAGTCCCACCACGGGTCCTTTCGACTATGGCTACACCTTC
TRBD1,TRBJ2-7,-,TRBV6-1,CASWDSRSYEQYF,TGTGCCAGCTGGGACAGCCGGTCCTACGAGCAGTACTTC
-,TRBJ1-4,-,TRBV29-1,CSATKEPNEKLFF,TGCAGCGCGACAAAGGAACCGAATGAAAAACTGTTTTTT